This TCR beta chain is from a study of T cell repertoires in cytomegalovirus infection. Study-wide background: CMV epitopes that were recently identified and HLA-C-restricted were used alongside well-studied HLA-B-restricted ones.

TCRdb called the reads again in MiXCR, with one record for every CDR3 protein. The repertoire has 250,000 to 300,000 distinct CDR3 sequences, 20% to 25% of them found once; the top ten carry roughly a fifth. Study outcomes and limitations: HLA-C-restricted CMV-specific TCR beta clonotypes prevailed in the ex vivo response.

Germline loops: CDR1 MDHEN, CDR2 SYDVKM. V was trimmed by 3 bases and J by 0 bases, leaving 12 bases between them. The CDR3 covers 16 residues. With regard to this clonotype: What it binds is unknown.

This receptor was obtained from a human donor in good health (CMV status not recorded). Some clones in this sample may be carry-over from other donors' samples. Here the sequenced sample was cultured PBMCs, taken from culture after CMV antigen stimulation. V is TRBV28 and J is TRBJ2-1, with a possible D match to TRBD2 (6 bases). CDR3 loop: CASSFRAGSSYNEQFF. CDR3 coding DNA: TGTGCCAGCAGTTTTCGCGCCGGGAGCTCCTACAATGAGCAGTTCTTC. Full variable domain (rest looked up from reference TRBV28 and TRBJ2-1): DVKVTQSSRYLVKRTGEKVFLECVQDMDHENMFWYRQDPGLGLRLIYFSYDVKMKEKGDIPEGYSVSREKKERFSLILESASTNQTSMYLCASSFRAGSSYNEQFFGPGTRLTVL.